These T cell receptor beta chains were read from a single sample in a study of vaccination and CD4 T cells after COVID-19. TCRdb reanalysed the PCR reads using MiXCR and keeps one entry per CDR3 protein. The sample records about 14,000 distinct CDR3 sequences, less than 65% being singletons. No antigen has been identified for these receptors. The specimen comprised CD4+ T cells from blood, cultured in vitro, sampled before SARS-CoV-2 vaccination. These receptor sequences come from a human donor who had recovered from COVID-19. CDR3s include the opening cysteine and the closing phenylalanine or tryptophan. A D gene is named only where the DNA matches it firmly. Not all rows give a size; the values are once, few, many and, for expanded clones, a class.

CDR3aa: CASSGAYNSPLHF
CDR3nt: TGTGCCAGCAGCGGGGCCTATAATTCACCCCTCCACTTT
abundance: few
j_gene: TRBJ1-6
d_gene: -
v_gene: TRBV27

CDR3aa: CASSFGTGIETQYF
CDR3nt: TGTGCCAGCAGCTTCGGGACAGGGATCGAGACCCAGTACTTC
abundance: -
j_gene: TRBJ2-5
d_gene: TRBD1
v_gene: TRBV7-2

CDR3aa: CASSLGRALDSNQPQHF
CDR3nt: TGTGCCAGCAGCTTAGGTAGGGCTTTAGATAGCAATCAGCCCCAGCATTTT
abundance: -
j_gene: TRBJ1-5
d_gene: -
v_gene: TRBV7-8

CDR3aa: CAISESLGQKAFF
CDR3nt: TGTGCCATCAGTGAGTCTTTGGGGCAGAAGGCTTTCTTT
abundance: -
j_gene: TRBJ1-1
d_gene: -
v_gene: TRBV10-3

CDR3aa: CATSGRQANYGYTF
CDR3nt: TGTGCCACCAGTGGCCGACAGGCCAACTATGGCTACACCTTC
abundance: -
j_gene: TRBJ1-2
d_gene: -
v_gene: TRBV24-1

CDR3aa: CSAIGGGNYGYTF
CDR3nt: TGCAGTGCTATTGGCGGGGGAAACTATGGCTACACCTTC
abundance: few
j_gene: TRBJ1-2
d_gene: -
v_gene: TRBV20-1

CDR3aa: CASNVRGSYNEQFF
CDR3nt: TGTGCCAGTAATGTCCGGGGGTCCTACAATGAGCAGTTCTTC
abundance: few
j_gene: TRBJ2-1
d_gene: -
v_gene: TRBV19

CDR3aa: CAISPDRNSGNTIYF
CDR3nt: TGTGCCATCAGCCCAGACAGGAACTCTGGAAACACCATATATTTT
abundance: -
j_gene: TRBJ1-3
d_gene: -
v_gene: TRBV6-1

CDR3aa: CATSDLRVGGPSSSYNEQFF
CDR3nt: TGTGCCACCAGTGATTTGAGGGTGGGCGGCCCATCAAGCTCCTACAATGAGCAGTTCTTC
abundance: -
j_gene: TRBJ2-1
d_gene: -
v_gene: TRBV24-1

CDR3aa: CASSVRAPLEQYF
CDR3nt: TGTGCCAGCAGTGTCCGCGCGCCGTTGGAGCAGTACTTC
abundance: -
j_gene: TRBJ2-7
d_gene: -
v_gene: TRBV2

CDR3aa: CSVETGQQETQYF
CDR3nt: TGCAGCGTTGAAACCGGACAGCAAGAGACCCAGTACTTC
abundance: -
j_gene: TRBJ2-5
d_gene: -
v_gene: TRBV29-1

CDR3aa: CASSWGFSQPQHF
CDR3nt: TGTGCCAGCAGTTGGGGTTTTAGTCAGCCCCAGCATTTT
abundance: few
j_gene: TRBJ1-5
d_gene: -
v_gene: TRBV28

CDR3aa: CSARGVRIPDTQYF
CDR3nt: TGCAGTGCTAGGGGGGTCCGCATCCCGGATACGCAGTATTTT
abundance: -
j_gene: TRBJ2-3
d_gene: -
v_gene: TRBV20-1

CDR3aa: CASRRTGENTIYF
CDR3nt: TGTGCCAGCAGGCGGACAGGGGAAAACACCATATATTTT
abundance: few
j_gene: TRBJ1-3
d_gene: TRBD1
v_gene: TRBV6-2/TRBV6-3

CDR3aa: CATSRATLWSEKLFF
CDR3nt: TGTGCCACCAGCAGAGCTACTTTGTGGAGTGAAAAACTGTTTTTT
abundance: -
j_gene: TRBJ1-4
d_gene: -
v_gene: TRBV15

CDR3aa: CSTSTGANTLDEQFF
CDR3nt: TGCAGTACCTCGACAGGGGCCAACACACTCGATGAGCAGTTCTTC
abundance: -
j_gene: TRBJ2-1
d_gene: TRBD1
v_gene: TRBV20-1

CDR3aa: CASSYSGGGTDTQYF
CDR3nt: TGTGCCAGCAGTTATTCAGGGGGAGGGACAGATACGCAGTATTTT
abundance: few
j_gene: TRBJ2-3
d_gene: -
v_gene: TRBV6-5

CDR3aa: CASSRGKPYEQYF
CDR3nt: TGTGCCAGCAGTAGGGGGAAACCCTACGAGCAGTACTTC
abundance: -
j_gene: TRBJ2-7
d_gene: -
v_gene: TRBV12-3/TRBV12-4

CDR3aa: CASSLARLPQETQYF
CDR3nt: TGTGCCAGCAGTTTAGCGCGCCTCCCCCAAGAGACCCAGTACTTC
abundance: -
j_gene: TRBJ2-5
d_gene: -
v_gene: TRBV12-3/TRBV12-4

CDR3aa: CASREQGRNEQFF
CDR3nt: TGTGCCAGCAGAGAACAGGGCCGCAATGAGCAGTTCTTC
abundance: -
j_gene: TRBJ2-1
d_gene: -
v_gene: TRBV6-2/TRBV6-3

CDR3aa: CASSARPGGELFF
CDR3nt: TGTGCCAGTAGTGCTCGACCTGGCGGGGAGCTGTTTTTT
abundance: -
j_gene: TRBJ2-2
d_gene: -
v_gene: TRBV19

CDR3aa: CASSDGEGQPQHF
CDR3nt: TGTGCCAGCAGCGACGGTGAGGGTCAGCCCCAGCATTTT
abundance: few
j_gene: TRBJ1-5
d_gene: -
v_gene: TRBV27

CDR3aa: CASSTPPSGVQGGRGTDTQYF
CDR3nt: TGTGCCAGCAGCACCCCTCCGAGTGGGGTGCAGGGCGGACGGGGGACAGATACGCAGTATTTT
abundance: few
j_gene: TRBJ2-3
d_gene: -
v_gene: TRBV7-2

CDR3aa: CATSDPVGGDRDTQYF
CDR3nt: TGTGCCACCAGTGACCCGGTTGGTGGGGACAGAGATACGCAGTATTTT
abundance: few
j_gene: TRBJ2-3
d_gene: TRBD1
v_gene: TRBV24-1

CDR3aa: CASSVLQGYQPQHF
CDR3nt: TGTGCCAGTAGCGTCTTACAGGGTTATCAGCCCCAGCATTTT
abundance: -
j_gene: TRBJ1-5
d_gene: -
v_gene: TRBV19

CDR3aa: CASSLETGGYEQYF
CDR3nt: TGCGCCAGCAGCCTGGAGACAGGGGGCTACGAGCAGTACTTC
abundance: -
j_gene: TRBJ2-7
d_gene: TRBD1
v_gene: TRBV5-1

CDR3aa: CASSRAGATGYTF
CDR3nt: TGTGCCAGCAGTAGGGCGGGGGCAACGGGCTACACCTTC
abundance: -
j_gene: TRBJ1-2
d_gene: -
v_gene: TRBV6-2/TRBV6-3

CDR3aa: CASGSEETQYF
CDR3nt: TGTGCCAGCGGGTCGGAAGAGACCCAGTACTTC
abundance: -
j_gene: TRBJ2-5
d_gene: -
v_gene: TRBV7-9

CDR3aa: CSARDQQTYNSPLHF
CDR3nt: TGCAGTGCTAGAGATCAGCAGACCTATAATTCACCCCTCCACTTT
abundance: medium-sized
j_gene: TRBJ1-6
d_gene: -
v_gene: TRBV20-1

CDR3aa: CSVDNGNTIYF
CDR3nt: TGCAGCGTTGACAACGGAAACACCATATATTTT
abundance: -
j_gene: TRBJ1-3
d_gene: -
v_gene: TRBV29-1

CDR3aa: CASRRTGAQGGEQYF
CDR3nt: TGTGCCAGCAGACGAACCGGGGCGCAGGGGGGCGAGCAGTACTTC
abundance: few
j_gene: TRBJ2-7
d_gene: -
v_gene: TRBV7-2

CDR3aa: CASSPWTAYNEQFF
CDR3nt: TGTGCCAGCAGCCCCTGGACTGCCTACAATGAGCAGTTCTTC
abundance: -
j_gene: TRBJ2-1
d_gene: -
v_gene: TRBV7-2

CDR3aa: CASSLVAGAETQYF
CDR3nt: TGTGCCAGCAGCTTAGTAGCGGGGGCAGAGACCCAGTACTTC
abundance: -
j_gene: TRBJ2-5
d_gene: TRBD2
v_gene: TRBV7-2

CDR3aa: CSARVAGTGNTGELFF
CDR3nt: TGCAGTGCTAGAGTGGCCGGGACGGGGAACACCGGGGAGCTGTTTTTT
abundance: -
j_gene: TRBJ2-2
d_gene: -
v_gene: TRBV20-1

CDR3aa: CASSFLAGEGYTF
CDR3nt: TGTGCCAGCAGCTTTCTGGCAGGGGAAGGCTACACCTTC
abundance: -
j_gene: TRBJ1-2
d_gene: -
v_gene: TRBV7-9

CDR3aa: CASSTQGGTGMRGYTF
CDR3nt: TGTGCCAGTAGTACTCAGGGAGGGACAGGGATGCGTGGCTACACCTTC
abundance: few
j_gene: TRBJ1-2
d_gene: TRBD1
v_gene: TRBV19

CDR3aa: CASSLTGANTEAFF
CDR3nt: TGTGCCAGCAGCTTAACTGGGGCGAACACTGAAGCTTTCTTT
abundance: -
j_gene: TRBJ1-1
d_gene: -
v_gene: TRBV7-3

CDR3aa: CSVDRNNYEQYF
CDR3nt: TGCAGCGTTGATCGGAACAACTACGAGCAGTACTTC
abundance: -
j_gene: TRBJ2-7
d_gene: -
v_gene: TRBV29-1

CDR3aa: CASTPGGVVHTEAFF
CDR3nt: TGTGCCAGCACTCCGGGGGGGGTGGTGCACACTGAAGCTTTCTTT
abundance: -
j_gene: TRBJ1-1
d_gene: -
v_gene: TRBV7-2

CDR3aa: CASSGTRQGTDTQYF
CDR3nt: TGTGCCAGCAGTGGAACTCGACAGGGGACGGATACGCAGTATTTT
abundance: -
j_gene: TRBJ2-3
d_gene: TRBD1
v_gene: TRBV6-1

CDR3aa: CASSDAGDYGYTF
CDR3nt: TGTGCCAGCAGTGACGCGGGGGACTATGGCTACACCTTC
abundance: -
j_gene: TRBJ1-2
d_gene: -
v_gene: TRBV6-2/TRBV6-3

CDR3aa: CASRQGSYEQYF
CDR3nt: TGTGCCAGCAGACAGGGGTCCTACGAGCAGTACTTC
abundance: -
j_gene: TRBJ2-7
d_gene: TRBD1
v_gene: TRBV6-1

CDR3aa: CASSDRPRGTGELFF
CDR3nt: TGTGCCAGCAGCGACCGACCCCGTGGCACCGGGGAGCTGTTTTTT
abundance: few
j_gene: TRBJ2-2
d_gene: -
v_gene: TRBV9

CDR3aa: CASSVTYEQYF
CDR3nt: TGTGCCAGCAGTGTTACCTACGAGCAGTACTTC
abundance: -
j_gene: TRBJ2-7
d_gene: -
v_gene: TRBV6-1

CDR3aa: CASSYGAGGQPQHF
CDR3nt: TGTGCCAGCAGTTACGGGGCAGGAGGACAGCCCCAGCATTTT
abundance: -
j_gene: TRBJ1-5
d_gene: -
v_gene: TRBV6-2/TRBV6-3

CDR3aa: CASSEGQGTEAFF
CDR3nt: TGTGCCAGCAGCGAAGGACAGGGCACTGAAGCTTTCTTT
abundance: -
j_gene: TRBJ1-1
d_gene: TRBD1
v_gene: TRBV7-9

CDR3aa: CASSLMIRSSYNSPLHF
CDR3nt: TGTGCCAGCAGTTTAATGATCCGGAGCTCCTATAATTCACCCCTCCACTTT
abundance: once
j_gene: TRBJ1-6
d_gene: -
v_gene: TRBV28

CDR3aa: CAISEERRETQYF
CDR3nt: TGTGCCATCAGTGAGGAACGTCGGGAGACCCAGTACTTC
abundance: -
j_gene: TRBJ2-5
d_gene: -
v_gene: TRBV10-3

CDR3aa: CASSEVYPGGAGPQHF
CDR3nt: TGTGCCAGCAGTGAAGTGTATCCTGGAGGAGCGGGGCCCCAGCATTTT
abundance: -
j_gene: TRBJ1-5
d_gene: -
v_gene: TRBV6-1

CDR3aa: CASSMTSGRRNEQFF
CDR3nt: TGTGCCAGCAGTATGACTAGCGGGAGGCGCAATGAGCAGTTCTTC
abundance: few
j_gene: TRBJ2-1
d_gene: TRBD2
v_gene: TRBV6-2/TRBV6-3

CDR3aa: CASSPRLAGALPRVNSNTGELFF
CDR3nt: TGTGCCAGCAGCCCACGACTAGCGGGAGCCCTTCCTCGAGTAAACTCGAACACCGGGGAGCTGTTTTTT
abundance: -
j_gene: TRBJ2-2
d_gene: TRBD2
v_gene: TRBV7-9

CDR3aa: CSARAFGNGEQYF
CDR3nt: TGCAGTGCTAGAGCCTTCGGGAATGGCGAGCAGTACTTC
abundance: -
j_gene: TRBJ2-7
d_gene: -
v_gene: TRBV20-1

CDR3aa: CASSNIRGISYGYTF
CDR3nt: TGTGCCAGCAGTAACATCCGAGGCATTTCCTATGGCTACACCTTC
abundance: -
j_gene: TRBJ1-2
d_gene: -
v_gene: TRBV6-2/TRBV6-3